This TCR beta chain was identified during a study of regulatory T cells in long-lasting Graves disease. In building TCR beta libraries, iRepertoire HTBI primers were used together with Arm-PCR of CDR3 regions. TCRdb reanalysed the multiplex PCR reads using MiXCR and keeps one entry per CDR3 protein. This repertoire shows approximately 250,000 distinct CDR3 sequences, approximately 16% found once; its top ten account for roughly a fifth. Time point described: newly diagnosed GD, antithyroid drugs for less than 3 months. PBMCs were the source of the RNA used for TCR sequencing. This clonotype was recorded a few times. CDR3 length: 13 residues. CDR1 is SGHTA, CDR2 FQGNSA, per germline.

The chain is built from TRBV7-2 and TRBJ2-3; D not certain. The closer fit of TRBJ2-7 to the DNA end suggests the J call may be wrong. The material was peripheral blood mononuclear cells (PBMCs), obtained at new diagnosis, from a patient treated with antithyroid drugs. This TCR derives from a female donor with Graves disease. CDR3 DNA sequence: TGTGCCAGCAGCTTAGAGACCACCTACGAGCAGTACTTC. It yields the protein CASSLETTYEQYF.